The T cell receptor beta chain described here comes from a study of Tregs in tolerant kidney transplant recipients. The CDR3 covers 11 residues. The germline V gene has CDR1 GTSNPN and CDR2 SVGIG (reference sequence). Trimming stripped 1 base from V and 4 bases from J, with 4 bases between. This clone has a single count. Other DNA sequences from this sample encode an identical CDR3 as well. Mixed chimerism was transient after nonmyeloablative marrow transplants from related graft donors. Measured with immunoSEQ multiplex PCR; TCRdb has only the in-frame clones, and not every one. The sample consists of roughly 70,000 clones, more than 70% of them appearing once.

The specimen comprised CD4+ T cells from blood (PBMCs), sampled 6 months after the transplant. This clonotype originated in a human patient who received a combined kidney and bone marrow transplant. Among the T cells, some may be from the graft donor. V and J are TRBV30 and TRBJ1-2; D gene ambiguous. The CDR3 bases are TGTGCCTGGAGTGCCCTCTATGGCTACACCTTC. It codes for CAWSALYGYTF.